The clone carrying this TCR beta chain has just one count. Antigen specificity is unknown. The PCR had 60 Vbeta and 13 Jbeta primers. The protocol was immunoSEQ multiplex PCR, while the TCRdb copy is restricted to in-frame clones and leaves out a portion. The sample has 150,000 to 200,000 clones, about 83% seen once. These data are taken from a study of cytomegalovirus exposure and HLA in healthy donors. In the study overall: An earlier analysis identified more than 95 million unique TCR beta sequences in some 170 million T cells.

Findings and limits, study-wide: CMV antigen specificity was confirmed in vitro for a few CMV-associated chains. Researchers catalogued 160 or so TCR beta chains as cytomegalovirus-associated.

The CDR3 totals 11 residues. Germline V lookup: CDR1 MDHEN, CDR2 SYDVKM. The V end lost 4 bases, the J end lost 4 bases, and 4 bases lay between the germline ends. The chain uses TRBV28 and TRBJ1-1; D call uncertain. The sequence was obtained from a man in his forties in good health and CMV-seropositive. Material: PBMCs. The CDR3 region has the DNA TGTGCCAGCAGTTGGAGCACTGAAGCTTTCTTT. Its protein is CASSWSTEAFF.